This T cell receptor (beta chain) was sequenced for a study of human T cells and chemical hapten exposure. This CDR3 is 16 amino acids long. J gave up 4 bases and V 0 bases, and 6 bases lay outside the gene matches. Germline CDR1 MNHEY, CDR2 SVGAGI. The time point here: pre-sensitization, week 0. Treatment reported: therapeutic diphenylcyclopropenone sensitization with weekly scalp DPC. TCRdb re-analysed the RACE reads in MiXCR, keeping a single row per CDR3 protein. The table records around 300,000 distinct CDR3 sequences, about 5.4% of them present only once. The sequence was obtained from a woman aged 18-29 years with alopecia areata. Some clones in this sample may be carry-over from other donors' samples. This chain joins TRBV6-5 and TRBJ2-7; 10 bases match TRBD1. The source was whole blood, collected in connection with sensitization to the hapten diphenylcyclopropenone (DPC). The CDR3 nucleotides read TGTGCCAGCAGTTACTCGAAGGACAGGGGGTGGTACGAGCAGTACTTC. Amino acids: CASSYSKDRGWYEQYF.